This note documents a single TCR beta chain sequence. Its antigen is unknown. This specimen comes from a study of radiotherapy plus CTLA-4 blockade in lung cancer. About the study: Across the patients, objective responses occurred in more than 15%, and disease control in roughly 33%. Study results and limitations: Together with interferon-beta, which increased in serum after radiation, early dynamic changes in blood T cell clones were reportedly the best predictors of response.

Data came from immunoSEQ multiplex PCR; TCRdb stores just in-frame clones and leaves some out. Among tens of thousands of clones listed, under 85% were seen once. Germline assignment: CDR1 SGHRS and CDR2 YFSETQ. With 0 bases clipped from V and 0 bases from J, the junction kept 3 bases outside the gene matches. CDR3 length: 16 amino acids. Source: peripheral blood, taken from a patient treated with radiotherapy plus ipilimumab. The gene calls are TRBV5-1 and TRBJ2-3, with TRBD1 matching over 8 bases. The sequence derives from a human donor with non-small cell lung cancer who had a partial response to radiotherapy plus ipilimumab. The CDR3 nucleotides read TGCGCCAGCAGCTTGGTGGGGACAGGTAGCACAGATACGCAGTATTTT. Residues: CASSLVGTGSTDTQYF.